This TCR beta chain came from a study of T cell repertoires in cytomegalovirus infection. Study at large: The public TCR beta signatures pointed to both CMV infection and matching HLA type.

CDR1 DFQATT and CDR2 SNEGSKA come from the germline V gene (reference sequence). The CDR3 has 15 residues. Findings and caveats of the study: Carriers of CMV and the relevant HLA type were discriminated by public TCR beta frequency. HLA-C-restricted CMV-specific TCR beta clonotypes were dominant in the ex vivo response.

TCRdb used MiXCR to reprocess the reads, holding one entry per CDR3 protein. The sample consists of some 220,000 distinct CDR3 sequences, roughly an eighth of them appearing once. Of note for this clonotype: Its antigen is not known. A read error may account for a junction end that differs from germline.

Sequencing was done on a sample of PBMCs. The receptor comes from a human donor in good health (CMV status not recorded). Some clones in this sample may be carry-over from other donors' samples. The rearrangement joins TRBV20-1 to TRBJ2-3; 9 bases are a match to TRBD2. The CDR3 DNA reads as TGCAGTGCTAGCCCCCCTAGCGGGGCCACAGAAACGCAGTATTTT. It is translated as CSASPPSGATETQYF.